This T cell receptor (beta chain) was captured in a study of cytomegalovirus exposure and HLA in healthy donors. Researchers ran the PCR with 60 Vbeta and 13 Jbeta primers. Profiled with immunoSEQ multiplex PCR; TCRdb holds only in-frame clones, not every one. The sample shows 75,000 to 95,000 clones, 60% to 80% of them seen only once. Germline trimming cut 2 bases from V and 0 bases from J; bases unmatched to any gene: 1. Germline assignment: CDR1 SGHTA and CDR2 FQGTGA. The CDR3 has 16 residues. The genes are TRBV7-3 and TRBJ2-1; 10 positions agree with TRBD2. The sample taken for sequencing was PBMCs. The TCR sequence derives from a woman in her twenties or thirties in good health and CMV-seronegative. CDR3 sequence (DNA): TGTGCCAGCAGCTTAGGACTAGCGGTCTCCTACAATGAGCAGTTCTTC. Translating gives CASSLGLAVSYNEQFF.